The subject of this entry is one T cell receptor beta chain. The sample is drawn from a study of CD8 T cells in Susac syndrome. Random hexamers were used to reverse transcribe the RNA input (roughly 0.5 to 1 ug). One entry per CDR3 protein results from TCRdb running MiXCR on the immunoSEQ multiplex PCR reads. This sample carries about 81,000 distinct CDR3 sequences, around 94% of them seen once, and the ten largest clones take roughly 0.97%. Bulk CD8+ and CD4+ cells came from magnetic negative isolation; CD8+ TEMRA by FACS. Germline V gives CDR1 LNHDA, CDR2 SQIVND (reference sequence). CDR3 length: 14 residues. With 6 bases clipped from V and 4 bases from J, the junction kept 6 bases outside the gene matches.

The chain links TRBV19 to TRBJ2-7; TRBD2 aligns across 10 bases. This clonotype was obtained from a human donor with Susac syndrome. The specimen sequenced was CD8+ T cells from PBMCs. This CDR3 is CASSPLAGPYEQYF. As DNA, the CDR3 is TGTGCCAGTAGCCCACTAGCGGGACCGTACGAGCAGTACTTC.